A selection of T cell receptor beta chains follows, all from one sample in a study of T cells after yellow fever vaccination. TCRdb used MiXCR to reprocess the 5' RACE reads, holding one entry per CDR3 protein. Of just under 600,000 distinct CDR3 sequences in the sample, roughly 14% were seen once. The sample here was PBMCs, taken on the day of the yellow fever booster vaccination. These receptors all stem from a man aged 25-45 years who received the YFV17D yellow fever vaccine. CDR3s include the opening cysteine and the closing phenylalanine or tryptophan. Each record gives: V gene, CDR3 protein.

V: TRBV7-9; CDR3: CASSLLGKVLETQYF
V: TRBV6-1; CDR3: CASSPPRATGQPQHF
V: TRBV24-1; CDR3: CATSPDGGLREQFF
V: TRBV7-2; CDR3: CASSFNIRGQGEKLFF
V: TRBV7-6; CDR3: CASSLVGVSETQYF
V: TRBV6-2/TRBV6-3; CDR3: CASSYQQQVSNQPQHF
V: TRBV4-3; CDR3: CASSQALRNSYEQYF
V: TRBV5-4; CDR3: CASSQGGIVGEQYF
V: TRBV5-1; CDR3: CASSSLSGSNEQFF
V: TRBV24-1; CDR3: CATSDSEGEAQHF
V: TRBV10-3; CDR3: CAIQGAPLTGELFF
V: TRBV5-1; CDR3: CASSLVQGAREQYF
V: TRBV30; CDR3: CAWSPDLSGANVLTF
V: TRBV4-3; CDR3: CASSQVDRASSELFF
V: TRBV15; CDR3: CATSISIGTSGARIKETQYF
V: TRBV12-3/TRBV12-4; CDR3: CASSVWGRGQPQHF
V: TRBV11-1; CDR3: CASSPRPSGRAFSFNEQFF
V: TRBV27; CDR3: CASSLGGVSYNEQFF
V: TRBV7-6; CDR3: CASSLVSDSYNEQFF
V: TRBV30; CDR3: CAWSGDQETQYF
V: TRBV7-6; CDR3: CASSPDRGSGANVLTF
V: TRBV30; CDR3: CAWSVSSDGYTF
V: TRBV2; CDR3: CASSVYNEQFF
V: TRBV6-1; CDR3: CASSGTSGSKSTDTQYF
V: TRBV2; CDR3: CASSAGASGANVLTF
V: TRBV6-2/TRBV6-3; CDR3: CASSLVGGSTGELFF
V: TRBV20-1; CDR3: CSAHRTGGNYGYTF
V: TRBV20-1; CDR3: CCARDPGGRAGTGELFF
V: TRBV5-6; CDR3: CASSPPDRAGDEQYF